This T cell receptor (beta chain) was recovered during a study of blood T cell repertoires in COVID-19. Germline V CDR1 and CDR2: MNHEY, SMNVEV (reference sequence). The CDR3 runs to 14 residues. Between the trimmed V and J ends, which lost 6 bases and 5 bases, there was a span of 17 bases. Recruits, aged about 18 to 100 years, lived in 24 US areas. This table comes from immunoSEQ multiplex PCR, and its TCRdb copy is limited to in-frame clones, with some not included. Of approximately 480,000 clones listed, roughly nine tenths are singletons. The sequenced sample consisted of PBMCs or T cells enriched from blood (not recorded which). The chain recombines TRBV27 with TRBJ2-7, with unresolved D. This receptor was taken from a woman under 30 who had recovered from COVID-19. In nucleotides, the CDR3 is TGTGCCAGCAGGAGGTTAAACGAGGCTGACGAGCAGTACTTC. It codes for CASRRLNEADEQYF.